This TCR beta chain was sequenced during a study of blood T cell repertoires in COVID-19. Study overall: COVID-19 samples collected from the United States, Italy and Spain covered acute and convalescent phases.

In the authors' workflow: Estimation of nucleated cell counts was performed using reference gene primer amplification. Only in-frame clones appear in the TCRdb table, and some are missing; sequencing was by immunoSEQ multiplex PCR. That table supplies the V and J calls and clone size; D and trimming were determined from the DNA. The sample yields more than 300,000 clones, over 75% seen once. The CDR3 has 15 residues. Germline loops: CDR1 ENHRY, CDR2 SYGVKD. V lost 4 bases and J 7 bases, leaving 17 bases between the germline ends. The V and J genes are TRBV10-3 and TRBJ2-1; possible D gene TRBD2, 6 bases. The sequence came from a woman between 25 and 40 years old with COVID-19, enrolled during active disease. Sequencing used peripheral blood. CDR3 sequence reads: CAISAPLGGGNEQFF. DNA of the CDR3: TGTGCCATCAGTGCCCCTCTGGGAGGAGGTAATGAGCAGTTCTTC.